Here is one TCR beta chain with its context. In the source study's methods: Quantification of nucleated cells was approximated via reference gene primer amplification. This table comes from immunoSEQ multiplex PCR, and its TCRdb copy is limited to in-frame clones, with some not included. V and J calls and clone size are as listed in that table; D and trimming were resolved from the DNA. Found here are 270,000 or so clones, about 85% of them singletons; the top ten hold 13%. The data were taken from a study of blood T cell repertoires in COVID-19. Across the whole study: Acute-phase and convalescent COVID-19 samples originated in the United States, Italy and Spain. T cells, B-cell-depleted T cells, or PBMCs provided the cDNA or gDNA that served as material.

The specimen was peripheral blood. The clonotype comes from a human donor in a cohort sampled during active COVID-19.

In nucleotides, the CDR3 is TGTGCCACCAGCAGAGTCGGAGCGGAAGCTTTCTTT. It codes for CATSRVGAEAFF. The chain links TRBV15 to TRBJ1-1; D not resolved. The CDR3 contains 12 residues. Trimming took off 1 base at V and 8 bases at J, with 8 bases between the two ends. Germline V gene lookup returns CDR1 LNHNV and CDR2 YYDKDF (reference sequence).